This TCR beta chain was captured by sequencing in a study of graft-versus-host responses after intestinal transplantation. Study overall: Recipients underwent multivisceral, liver-intestinal, or isolated intestinal transplants. Every recipient had anti-thymocyte globulin induction and three to four years of tacrolimus plus steroids.

J was trimmed by 2 bases and V by 5 bases; bases with no gene match: 11. This CDR3 has 16 residues. CDR1 and CDR2 from the germline V gene are SGHTA and FQGTGA. About this clone: Its specificity is not known.

General observations from the study: Detected in recipient marrow were GvH clones, some of which were first observed in ileum or blood. The study associated peak circulating GvH clone levels with early post-transplant HvG declines.

The data were produced by immunoSEQ multiplex PCR, yet TCRdb's version contains in-frame clones alone and is incomplete. The sample lists around 7,700 clones, approximately 97% occurring once. The clonotype originates from a human patient who received an intestinal transplant, so some T cells may come from the graft donor. Source: PBMCs, taken 23 days after intestinal transplant. The gene calls are TRBV7-3 and TRBJ2-5; 7 bases fit TRBD1. The CDR3, as DNA: TGTGCCAGCAGCCCCATTCGACAGGGCGATCAAGAGACCCAGTACTTC. The encoded protein is CASSPIRQGDQETQYF.